These 19 T cell receptor beta chains came from one sample sequenced in a study of T-cell reconstitution after alpha-beta-depleted transplantation in children. Unique molecular identifiers were used in preparing the TCRbeta library. TCRdb re-called the PCR reads with MiXCR, one entry per CDR3 protein. The table includes hundreds of thousands of distinct CDR3 sequences, around 15% detected once. The input for sequencing was PBMCs, mostly from graft donor cells, taken 360 days after TCRalphabeta/CD19-depleted stem cell transplant. The receptors stem from a male patient aged 2 to 10 who had a stem cell transplant for acute lymphoblastic leukemia, so the T cells may come from the graft donor.

The V call is TRBV2, the J call TRBJ1-3; TRBD1 matches at 8 bases. The junction had 12 bases not matched to a gene; V was cut back by 7 bases and J by 4 bases. In germline, CDR1 is SNHLY, CDR2 FYNNEI. The CDR3 is 16 residues long. The CDR3 region is CASKYGQGVLGNTIYF. The CDR3 DNA is TGTGCCAGCAAGTATGGACAGGGAGTCCTCGGAAACACCATATATTTT.

The chain uses TRBV12-3 or TRBV12-4 and TRBJ2-7; D is ambiguous. The CDR3 runs 13 residues. Trimming left V 6 bases short and J 2 bases short, with 11 bases between. CDR3 sequence reads: CASRVNGPYEQYF. The CDR3 DNA reads TGTGCCAGCAGGGTCAACGGTCCCTACGAGCAGTACTTC.

This clonotype was seen more than once but under ten times. The rearrangement uses TRBV20-1 and TRBJ1-5, with D possibly TRBD1 on 5 matching bases. The V gene's germline CDR1 is DFQATT and CDR2 SNEGSKA (reference sequence). This CDR3 is built from 13 residues. Trimming took 2 bases from V and 6 from J, leaving 11 bases between them. The CDR3 DNA reads TGCAGTGCTAGACCCCAGGGCGGTCAGCCCCAGCATTTT. This encodes CSARPQGGQPQHF.

This chain links TRBV5-1 with TRBJ2-1; 7 bases fit TRBD2. After removal of 0 bases from V and 7 bases from J, the junction contained 4 bases not matched to a gene. The CDR3 extends over 14 amino acids. Germline V gene sequence: CDR1 SGHRS, CDR2 YFSETQ. CDR3 protein: CASSLGGSRNEQFF. In DNA form, the CDR3 reads TGCGCCAGCAGCTTGGGCGGGAGCAGGAATGAGCAGTTCTTC.

V gene TRBV28 combines with J gene TRBJ1-2, with a weak D call TRBD1 (6 bases). Germline lookup yields CDR1 MDHEN and CDR2 SYDVKM. The V and J ends lost 3 bases and 8 bases respectively, with 13 bases between them. The CDR3 covers 13 residues. The CDR3, as DNA: TGTGCCAGCAGTTTCTCTACAGGGAGGGGCTACACCTTC. Amino acids: CASSFSTGRGYTF.

The chain carries TRBV9 and TRBJ2-1, with a weak D call TRBD2 (6 bases). Germline V lookup: CDR1 SGDLS, CDR2 YYNGEE. V lost 4 bases to trimming and J lost 0 bases, with 14 bases between them. There are 16 residues in the CDR3. In DNA, the CDR3 is TGTGCCAGCAGCCGAACTAGCCCCAGCTCCTACAATGAGCAGTTCTTC. The encoded protein is CASSRTSPSSYNEQFF.

CDR3 in DNA: TGCGCCAGCAGCCCCGGGACAGGGGTACTCTCTGGGGGGGCCAACGTCCTGACTTTC. It specifies CASSPGTGVLSGGANVLTF. The J gene is TRBJ2-6, the V gene TRBV5-1; 10 nucleotides match TRBD1. V gave up 4 bases and J gave up 4 bases; unmatched junction bases: 14. The CDR3 runs to 19 residues. The germline V gene encodes CDR1 SGHRS and CDR2 YFSETQ.

This clonotype was detected ten times or more. The DNA of the CDR3 is TGCAGTGCTCAGCAGGGGATGGGGGACAATCAGCCCCAGCATTTT. This encodes CSAQQGMGDNQPQHF. This chain joins TRBV20-1 and TRBJ1-5, with a possible D match to TRBD1 (6 bases). The ends were cut back, 5 bases at V and 3 bases at J, with 17 bases in the middle. CDR1 is DFQATT and CDR2 is SNEGSKA in the germline V gene (reference sequence). The CDR3 is made up of 15 amino acids.

The chain is built from TRBV4-1 and TRBJ2-5; 7 bases fit TRBD1. The CDR3 totals 15 residues. Trimming at V came to 6 bases and at J to 3 bases, leaving 10 bases not matched to a gene. CDR1 MGHRA and CDR2 YSYEKL come from the germline V gene. CDR3: CASRQGRKNEETQYF. The CDR3 region has the DNA TGCGCCAGCAGACAGGGGCGGAAGAATGAAGAGACCCAGTACTTC.

The chain couples TRBV29-1 to TRBJ1-4, with D possibly matching TRBD1 (5 bases). The CDR3 runs 11 residues. Between the trimmed V and J ends, which lost 5 bases and 13 bases, there was a span of 14 bases. Germline V gives CDR1 SQVTM, CDR2 ANQGSEA. The CDR3 bases are TGCAGCGTTCTAGTGGGCGGGGGACTGTTTTTT. Residues: CSVLVGGGLFF.

This clonotype was observed many times. The chain is built from TRBV4-3 and TRBJ2-4, with 10 bases identical to TRBD2. Trimming at V came to 0 bases and at J to 0 bases, leaving 11 bases not matched to a gene. CDR3 length equals 20 residues. CDR1 is LGHNA and CDR2 is YSLEER in the germline V gene. The CDR3 DNA follows: TGCGCCAGCAGCCAAGATTTTGCTAGCGGGAGTTCGATAGCCAAAAACATTCAGTACTTC. Protein: CASSQDFASGSSIAKNIQYF.

The chain recombines TRBV27 with TRBJ2-5; 7 bases align to TRBD2. This CDR3 is built from 14 residues. Germline CDR1 MNHEY, CDR2 SMNVEV (reference sequence). The junction had 6 bases not matched to a gene; V was cut back by 8 bases and J by 0 bases. This chain's CDR3 is CASGREGYQETQYF. CDR3 nucleotides: TGTGCCAGCGGTAGGGAGGGGTACCAAGAGACCCAGTACTTC.

This clonotype turned up a few times. J is TRBJ2-3 and V is TRBV12-3 or TRBV12-4; D possibly corresponds to TRBD2 (6 bases). The CDR3 totals 14 residues. V gave up 6 bases and J gave up 3 bases, with 13 bases separating them. The CDR3 DNA sequence: TGTGCCAGCAGCACGGGACTCCTGACAGATACGCAGTATTTT. Its protein product is CASSTGLLTDTQYF.

The rearrangement uses TRBV7-2 and TRBJ2-5; 9 bases fit TRBD2. CDR1 is SGHTA and CDR2 is FQGNSA in the germline V gene. V shed 1 base, J shed 2 bases, and the junction held 2 bases outside the gene matches. The CDR3 loop spans 15 amino acids. CDR3 in amino acids: CASSLVAGEQETQYF. Written as DNA, the CDR3 is TGTGCCAGCAGCTTAGTAGCGGGAGAGCAAGAGACCCAGTACTTC.

The chain employs TRBV5-5 and TRBJ2-7; 9 nucleotides match TRBD1. The V and J ends lost 3 bases and 2 bases, in that order; junction bases with no gene match: 3. This CDR3 has 14 residues. Germline CDR1 and CDR2: SGHKS and YYEKEE (reference sequence). CDR3 in amino acids: CASSWGTGPYEQYF. The DNA of the CDR3 is TGTGCCAGCAGCTGGGGGACAGGGCCCTACGAGCAGTACTTC.

This clonotype came up a few times. This chain links TRBV15 with TRBJ1-6; D remains unclear. Germline V CDR1 and CDR2: LNHNV, YYDKDF (reference sequence). V lost 8 bases to trimming and J lost 8 bases, with 13 bases between them. This CDR3 has 13 residues. Here the CDR3 reads CATADKRYSPLHF. In DNA, the CDR3 is TGTGCCACCGCAGACAAGCGGTATTCACCCCTCCACTTT. Using reference TRBV15 and TRBJ1-6 for the parts outside the CDR3, the full variable domain is DAMVIQNPRYQVTQFGKPVTLSCSQTLNHNVMYWYQQKSSQAPKLLFHYYDKDFNNEADTPDNFQSRRPNTSFCFLDIRSPGLGDTAMYLCATADKRYSPLHFGNGTRLTVT.

This clonotype was observed a handful of times. The chain's CDR3 is CATSTGGAGSDTQYF. The CDR3 DNA sequence: TGTGCCACCAGCACGGGGGGAGCGGGATCAGATACGCAGTATTTT. V gene TRBV15 combines with J gene TRBJ2-3; 7 bases fit TRBD2. Germline CDR1 LNHNV, CDR2 YYDKDF (reference sequence). This CDR3 is built from 15 residues. The ends lost 4 bases at V and 4 bases at J; junction bases unmatched: 8.

The chain uses TRBV18 and TRBJ2-1; maybe TRBD2 (6 bases). Per the germline V gene, CDR1 is KGHSH and CDR2 is LQKENI. The CDR3 is made up of 16 amino acids. V was pared by 1 base and J by 2 bases, with 12 bases between. The CDR3 DNA follows: TGTGCCAGCTCACCACGGGGACTTTTCACCTACAATGAGCAGTTCTTC. It specifies CASSPRGLFTYNEQFF. Full variable domain (outside the CDR3, taken from reference TRBV18 and TRBJ2-1): NAGVMQNPRHLVRRRGQEARLRCSPMKGHSHVYWYRQLPEEGLKFMVYLQKENIIDESGMPKERFSAEFPKEGPSILRIQQVVRGDSAAYFCASSPRGLFTYNEQFFGPGTRLTVL.

The chain links TRBV7-9 to TRBJ1-5, with D maybe TRBD1 (5 bases). The CDR3 contains 17 residues. Trimming left V 1 base short and J 0 bases short, with 13 bases between. Germline V gene sequence: CDR1 SEHNR, CDR2 FQNEAQ (reference sequence). CDR3 residues: CASSLGIGTSSNQPQHF. DNA for the CDR3: TGTGCCAGCAGCTTAGGCATCGGGACGAGTAGCAATCAGCCCCAGCATTTT.